This TCR beta chain is from a study of T cell repertoires in cytomegalovirus infection. Background on the study: The study used recently identified HLA-C-restricted and well-studied HLA-B-restricted CMV epitopes. CMV infection plus the matching HLA type was flagged by public TCR beta signatures.

This clonotype was seen a handful of times. Its antigen is currently unknown. TCRdb analysed the reads with MiXCR anew, one entry per CDR3 protein. The sample includes 340,000 or so distinct CDR3 sequences, about 25% of them seen just once. Study results and caveats: Ex vivo, HLA-C-restricted CMV-specific TCR beta clonotypes prevailed over the rest of the response.

Sequenced here: cultured PBMCs, sampled from culture after CMV antigen stimulation. This receptor was identified in a human donor in good health (CMV status not recorded). Some clones in this sample may be carry-over from other donors' samples.

CDR3 coding DNA: TGTGCCAGCACCTCGACAGGCTCTAGCAATCAGCCCCAGCATTTT. It specifies CASTSTGSSNQPQHF. The chain couples TRBV7-2 to TRBJ1-5; perhaps TRBD1 as D (6 bases). V gave up 7 bases and J gave up 0 bases, with 13 bases separating them. Germline values: CDR1 SGHTA, CDR2 FQGNSA. CDR3 length: 15 residues.